A selection of T cell receptor beta chains follows, all from one sample in a study of CD8 T cells in Susac syndrome. Via MiXCR, TCRdb re-called the immunoSEQ multiplex PCR reads, giving one row per CDR3 protein. The data hold about 300,000 distinct CDR3 sequences, with roughly 85% observed a single time. Sequencing was done on a sample of CD8+ T cells from PBMCs. All receptors come from a human donor with multiple sclerosis. Each CDR3 is given with its conserved first and last residue. D genes are given only for firm matches. The size of a clone is reported for some rows only, either as once, few or many, or as a class for expanded clones.

v_call	clone_size	j_call	d_call	cdr3_nt	cdr3_aa
TRBV7-9	NA	TRBJ2-7	NA	TGTGCCAGCAGCTCGGTATTATCGGATGAGCAGTACTTC	CASSSVLSDEQYF
TRBV2	NA	TRBJ1-5	NA	TGTGCCAGCAGTGAGTGGGCCTCCAATCAGCCCCAGCATTTT	CASSEWASNQPQHF
TRBV10-3	NA	TRBJ1-5	TRBD1	TGTGCCATCAGTGAGTCGAAGTACAGGGGGCATCAGCCCCAGCATTTT	CAISESKYRGHQPQHF
TRBV19	NA	TRBJ2-4	TRBD1	TGTGCCAGTAGGTCCGCCGGGACAGGGATCGACATTCAGTACTTC	CASRSAGTGIDIQYF
TRBV28	NA	TRBJ2-7	TRBD1	TGTGCCAGCAGTGCGACAGGGAGCTCCTACGAGCAGTACTTC	CASSATGSSYEQYF
TRBV4-3	NA	TRBJ2-3	TRBD2	TGCGCCAGCAGCCAAGGAGTAGCGGGATCCGCAGATACGCAGTATTTT	CASSQGVAGSADTQYF
TRBV7-8	NA	TRBJ2-7	NA	TGTGCCAGCAGCTTAGTCTCCCCTTCCCCCCACGAGCAGTACTTC	CASSLVSPSPHEQYF
TRBV20-1	NA	TRBJ2-7	NA	TGCAGTGCTAGAGTGATGGGACAAAGCTCCTACGAGCAGTACTTC	CSARVMGQSSYEQYF
TRBV29-1	once	TRBJ2-3	TRBD2	TGCAGCGTTGTGACGAACTGGCGGGAGCGCACAGATACGCAGTATTTT	CSVVTNWRERTDTQYF
TRBV5-4	NA	TRBJ1-1	TRBD1	TGTGCCAGCAGCGCGGGACAGGCGGAAGCTTTCTTT	CASSAGQAEAFF
TRBV20-1	NA	TRBJ2-7	NA	TGCAGTGCTAACCCAAAGAGCTCCTACGAGCAGTACTTC	CSANPKSSYEQYF
TRBV6-1	NA	TRBJ2-1	TRBD1	TGTGCCAGCAGAACCGGACAGGGGGCCTCCTACAATGAGCAGTTCTTC	CASRTGQGASYNEQFF
TRBV5-1	once	TRBJ1-4	NA	TGCGCCAGCAGCTCCCTTGACAGCAGGGAACTGTTTTTT	CASSSLDSRELFF
TRBV20-1	NA	TRBJ2-2	TRBD2	TGCAGTGCTTCGAAGGGACTAGTGGCCGGGGAGCTGTTTTTT	CSASKGLVAGELFF
TRBV20-1	NA	TRBJ2-7	NA	TGCAGTGCTGCGGGGCAGGTCATTTACGAGCAGTACTTC	CSAAGQVIYEQYF
TRBV20-1	NA	TRBJ2-2	NA	TGCAGTGCCGGCGGACTTACTCCAGGGTCGAACACCGGGGAGCTGTTTTTT	CSAGGLTPGSNTGELFF
TRBV5-8	NA	TRBJ2-3	NA	TGTGCCAGCACCGCGGTGATAGGGACAGATACGCAGTATTTT	CASTAVIGTDTQYF
TRBV12-3/TRBV12-4	few	TRBJ2-5	NA	TGTGCCAGCAGTCCCGGGACTTCCCAAGAGACCCAGTACTTC	CASSPGTSQETQYF
TRBV7-9	once	TRBJ2-7	TRBD1	TGTGCCAGCAGCTCCCGTACAGGGGTTAGCCACGAGCAGTACTTC	CASSSRTGVSHEQYF
TRBV11-3	NA	TRBJ2-1	TRBD2	TGTGCCAGCAGCGACCTGGGACTAGCGGGTGTGCAGTTCTTC	CASSDLGLAGVQFF
TRBV7-2	NA	TRBJ1-3	NA	TGTGCCAGCAGCTTCACAGGGCTCAGCTCTGGAAACACCATATATTTT	CASSFTGLSSGNTIYF
TRBV6-5	NA	TRBJ1-1	NA	TGTGCCAGCAGTCCGGTAGTAGGGAGGGTTACTGAAGCTTTCTTT	CASSPVVGRVTEAFF
TRBV4-1	few	TRBJ2-7	TRBD1	TGCGCCAGCAGCCCAGTGAGGGGACAGGCCCCCTACGAGCAGTACTTC	CASSPVRGQAPYEQYF
TRBV20-1	NA	TRBJ2-7	TRBD1	TGCAGTGCTAGAGATTGGACAGGGGGCTTCCACGAGCAGTACTTC	CSARDWTGGFHEQYF
TRBV7-9	few	TRBJ2-5	NA	TGTGCCAGCAGCTTTTTTCCAGCAGCGGGTCAAGAGACCCAGTACTTC	CASSFFPAAGQETQYF
TRBV7-9	NA	TRBJ1-1	NA	TGTGCCAGCAGCTTAGTTCTGGGGGTCGTAACTGAAGCTTTCTTT	CASSLVLGVVTEAFF
TRBV3-1	NA	TRBJ2-1	TRBD1	TGTGCCAGCAGCCAAACGGGACAGGGGTTTTGGAATGAGCAGTTCTTC	CASSQTGQGFWNEQFF
TRBV20-1	NA	TRBJ2-1	TRBD2	TGCAGTGCTAGAGAGCTGGGAGCGGGAGGTTACAATGAGCAGTTCTTC	CSARELGAGGYNEQFF
TRBV7-9	NA	TRBJ1-1	NA	TGTGCCAGCAGCTGGAGCGGGGGTAACACTGAAGCTTTCTTT	CASSWSGGNTEAFF
TRBV7-2	few	TRBJ2-7	TRBD2	TGTGCCAGCAGCCTGGGACTAGCGGGCTTCACCGAGCAGTACTTC	CASSLGLAGFTEQYF
TRBV4-1	NA	TRBJ1-4	NA	TGCGCCAGCAGCCAACCCCGGACCGATTTCAATGAAAAACTGTTTTTT	CASSQPRTDFNEKLFF
TRBV11-2	NA	TRBJ1-1	NA	TGTGCCAGCAGCTTGGCCAAGGTGGGGAACACTGAAGCTTTCTTT	CASSLAKVGNTEAFF
TRBV11-3	NA	TRBJ2-7	TRBD2	TGTGCCAGCAGGCCGGCGGGAGGGTCCTACGAGCAGTACTTC	CASRPAGGSYEQYF
TRBV6-2/TRBV6-3	NA	TRBJ2-1	NA	TGTGCCAGCAGTTACGAGGGCCCCATTTACAATGAGCAGTTCTTC	CASSYEGPIYNEQFF
TRBV30	NA	TRBJ2-1	TRBD2	TGTGCCTGGAGTAATGGAGGGACTAGCGGGCACCAGCTATGGGGTGAGCAGTTCTTC	CAWSNGGTSGHQLWGEQFF
TRBV20-1	few	TRBJ2-7	NA	TGCAGTGCTCCCGGGGAGGTTTACTACGAGCAGTACTTC	CSAPGEVYYEQYF
TRBV7-2	few	TRBJ1-5	NA	TGTGCCAGCAGCCACACCGAGCCGGACGGATACAATCAGCCCCAGCATTTT	CASSHTEPDGYNQPQHF
TRBV25-1	NA	TRBJ2-2	NA	TGTGCCAGCAGTGCGGGACCCGGGGAGCTGTTTTTT	CASSAGPGELFF
TRBV4-1	NA	TRBJ1-2	NA	TGCGCCAGCAGCCATGGACCGCTACTTCGCGATGGCTACACCTTC	CASSHGPLLRDGYTF